This T cell receptor beta chain derives from a study of Graves' ophthalmopathy and Graves' hyperthyroidism. Newly diagnosed, the hyperthyroidism patients had under 2 months' duration and were aged 18 to 65. The V and J ends lost 7 bases and 1 base respectively, with 11 bases between them. Germline CDR1 is MNHEY and CDR2 is SVGEGT. This CDR3 has 15 residues. The authors amplified TCR beta CDR3 regions, and they did so from RNA transcripts for repertoire sequencing. A first-round RT-PCR used HTBI primers, followed by a second-round multiplex PCR. TCRdb passed the multiplex PCR reads through MiXCR, listing each CDR3 protein once. The table lists 900,000 to 1,200,000 distinct CDR3 sequences, about two fifths of them singletons, with 11% in the top ten.

The sequence was obtained from an adult man with Graves' hyperthyroidism. This sequence joins TRBV6-2 or TRBV6-3 and TRBJ1-6; D uncertain. Sequencing was done on a sample of peripheral blood or thyroid tissue (not recorded which). The CDR3 nucleotides are TGTGCCAGCACCTCGGACCGATCCTATAATTCACCCCTCCACTTT. Amino acids: CASTSDRSYNSPLHF.